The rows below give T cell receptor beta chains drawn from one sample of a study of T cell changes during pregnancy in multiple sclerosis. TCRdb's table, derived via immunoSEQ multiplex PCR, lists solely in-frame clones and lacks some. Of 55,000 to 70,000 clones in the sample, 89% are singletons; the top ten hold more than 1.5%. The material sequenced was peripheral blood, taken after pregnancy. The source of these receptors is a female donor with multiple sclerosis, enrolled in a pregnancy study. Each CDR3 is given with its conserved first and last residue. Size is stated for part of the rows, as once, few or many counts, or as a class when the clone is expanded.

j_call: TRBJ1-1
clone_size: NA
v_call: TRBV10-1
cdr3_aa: CASSGTVNTEAFF

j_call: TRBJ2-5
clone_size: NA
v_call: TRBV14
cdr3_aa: CASSQDIGETQYF

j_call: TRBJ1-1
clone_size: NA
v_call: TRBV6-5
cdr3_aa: CASSLTTSVWTEAFF

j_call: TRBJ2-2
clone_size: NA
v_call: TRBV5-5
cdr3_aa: CASSRNSGDYTGELFF

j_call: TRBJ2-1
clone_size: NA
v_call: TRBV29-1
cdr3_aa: CSVGPQREQFF

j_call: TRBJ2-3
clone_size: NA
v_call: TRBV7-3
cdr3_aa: CASSLTRAGGQDTQYF

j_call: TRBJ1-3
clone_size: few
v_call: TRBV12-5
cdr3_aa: CASLSSGNTIYF

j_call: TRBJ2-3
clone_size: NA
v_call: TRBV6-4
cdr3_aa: CASRAPSTDTQYF

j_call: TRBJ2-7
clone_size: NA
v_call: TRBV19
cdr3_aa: CASSPQGTGSEQYF

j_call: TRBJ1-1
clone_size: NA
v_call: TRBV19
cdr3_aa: CASSTPGDTEAFF

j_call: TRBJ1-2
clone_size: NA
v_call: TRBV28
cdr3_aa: CASRGDGNYGYTF

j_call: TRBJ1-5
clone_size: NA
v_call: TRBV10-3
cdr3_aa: CANQGMSNQPQHF

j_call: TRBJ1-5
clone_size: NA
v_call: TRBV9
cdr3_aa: CASTQKGRQGDQPQHF

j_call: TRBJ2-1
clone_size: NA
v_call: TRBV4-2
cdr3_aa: CASSQVTSGASYNEQFF

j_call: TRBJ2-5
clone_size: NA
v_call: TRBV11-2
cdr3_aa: CASSTGTGTETQYF

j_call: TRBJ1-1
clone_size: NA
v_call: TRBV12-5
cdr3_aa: CASGFQGDTEAFF

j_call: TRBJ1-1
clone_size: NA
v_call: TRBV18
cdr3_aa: CASSPQARTGTTEAFF

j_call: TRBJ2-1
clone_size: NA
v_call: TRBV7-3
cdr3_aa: CASSFTQSSYNEQFF

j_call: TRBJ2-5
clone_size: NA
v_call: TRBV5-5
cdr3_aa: CASILAGVTLQETQYF

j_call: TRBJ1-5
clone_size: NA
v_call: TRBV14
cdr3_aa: CASSQGRNQPQHF

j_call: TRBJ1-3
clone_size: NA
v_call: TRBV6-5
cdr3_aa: CASSYSKLSGNTIYF

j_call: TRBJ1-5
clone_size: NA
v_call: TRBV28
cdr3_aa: CASSFFNQPQHF

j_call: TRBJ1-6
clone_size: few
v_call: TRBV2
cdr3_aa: CATVDRGEHNSPLHF

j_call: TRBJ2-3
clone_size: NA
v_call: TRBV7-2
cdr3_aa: CASSSGDSTDTQYF

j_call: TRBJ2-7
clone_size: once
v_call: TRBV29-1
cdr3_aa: CSVGQVGPTYF

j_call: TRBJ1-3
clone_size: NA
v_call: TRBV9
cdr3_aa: CASSPQRGISGNTIYF

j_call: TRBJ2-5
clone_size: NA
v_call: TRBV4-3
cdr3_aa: CASSQDSSVGLAGVETQYF

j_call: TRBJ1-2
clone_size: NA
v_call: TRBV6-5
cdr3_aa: CASSYRGAEASGYTF

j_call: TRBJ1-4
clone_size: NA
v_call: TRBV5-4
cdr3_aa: CASSLGAAPHEKLFF

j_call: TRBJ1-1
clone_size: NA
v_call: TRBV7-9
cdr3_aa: CASSPQGATTEAFF

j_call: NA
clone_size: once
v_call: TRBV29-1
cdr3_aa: CSVRDYVSYEQYF

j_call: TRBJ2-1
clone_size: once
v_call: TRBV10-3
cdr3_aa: CAISGIAGGIDNEQFF

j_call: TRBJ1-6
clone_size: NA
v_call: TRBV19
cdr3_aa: CASSIGTGESPLHF

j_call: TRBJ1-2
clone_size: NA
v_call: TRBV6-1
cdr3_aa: CASSVRGAQKVVNGYTF

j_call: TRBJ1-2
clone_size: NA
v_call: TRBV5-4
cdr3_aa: CASSSTNYGYTF

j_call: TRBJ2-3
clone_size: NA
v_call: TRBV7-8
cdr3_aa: CASSLFLAGGRQDTQYF

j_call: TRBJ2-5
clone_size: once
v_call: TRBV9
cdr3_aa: CASSWRDRHQETQYF

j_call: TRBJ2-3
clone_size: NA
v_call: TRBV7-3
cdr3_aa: CASSPRLAGPTDTQYF

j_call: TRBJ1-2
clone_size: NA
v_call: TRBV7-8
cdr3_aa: CASSLITGANYGYTF

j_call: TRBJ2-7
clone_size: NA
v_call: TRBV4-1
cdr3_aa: CASSQGLVAQGLYEQYF

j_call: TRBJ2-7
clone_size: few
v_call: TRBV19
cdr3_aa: CASSSSGVASYEQYF

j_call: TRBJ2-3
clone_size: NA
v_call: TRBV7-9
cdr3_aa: CASSLVSGVTDTQYF

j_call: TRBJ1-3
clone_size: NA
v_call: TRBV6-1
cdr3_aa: CASSAGESSGNTIYF

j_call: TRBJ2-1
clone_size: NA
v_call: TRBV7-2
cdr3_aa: CASSLVPRGGPRYNEQFF

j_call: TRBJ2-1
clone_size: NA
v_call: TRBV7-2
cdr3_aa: CASSFLADSYNEQFF

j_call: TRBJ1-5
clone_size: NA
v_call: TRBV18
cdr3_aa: CASSLSGRDQPQHF

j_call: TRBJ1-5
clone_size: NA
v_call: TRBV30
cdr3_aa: CAWSPSNYQPQHF

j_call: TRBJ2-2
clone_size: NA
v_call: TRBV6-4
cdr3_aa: CASSGQNTGELFF

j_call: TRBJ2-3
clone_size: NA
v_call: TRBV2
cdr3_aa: CASSRGLAGWADTQYF

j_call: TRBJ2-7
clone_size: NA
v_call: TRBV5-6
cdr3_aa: CASSLREQGFLYEQYF